This T cell receptor beta chain was sequenced during a study of a mutant IDH1 vaccine in newly diagnosed glioma. Overall study context: The study started vaccination 4-6 weeks after radiotherapy alone, or with temozolomide cycles. Whole-study findings and limits: No link was apparently found between pseudoprogression and changes in top peripheral T cell clonotypes.

Time point meaning: week 23, last vaccination. It was 300 ug of mutant IDH1 20-mer peptide that made up each vaccine dose, given with topical imiquimod. Notes on this clone: The antigen is undetermined.

Generated by immunoSEQ multiplex PCR, the TCRdb table keeps only in-frame clones and is missing some. The sample has 52,000 or so clones, approximately 78% seen once; the top ten hold around 8.4%. V lost 3 bases and J 4 bases, leaving 7 bases between the germline ends. Looked up from germline, CDR1 is MNHEY and CDR2 is SMNVEV (reference sequence). This CDR3 has 13 amino acids. The chain uses TRBV27 and TRBJ1-5; no firm D call. The sequences come from PBMCs, collected from a glioma patient whose treatment included an IDH1 peptide vaccine. This receptor was identified in a woman aged 40 to 50 with glioma. Some clones in this sample may be carry-over from other donors' samples. As DNA, the CDR3 is TGTGCCAGCAGTTTCCGGGAGAATCAGCCCCAGCATTTT. This translates into CASSFRENQPQHF.